This T cell receptor beta chain was sequenced for a study of blood T cell repertoires in COVID-19. Study overall: COVID-19 samples from acute and convalescent phases originated in the United States, Italy and Spain. PBMCs, B-cell-depleted T cells, or T cells were the source of the cDNA or gDNA that made up the material.

The CDR3 contains 14 residues. The germline V gene encodes CDR1 SQVTM and CDR2 ANQGSEA. J was trimmed by 4 bases and V by 1 base; bases with no gene match: 3. Authors' processing steps: Nucleated cell counts were estimated from reference gene primer amplification. Using immunoSEQ multiplex PCR, the repertoire was profiled, and TCRdb retains in-frame clones only, with some absent. V and J calls and clone size come straight from that table; D and trimming were deduced from the DNA. The sample lists some 110,000 clones, about 88% occurring once. The TCR was taken from a middle-aged man with acute or convalescent COVID-19. The genes are TRBV29-1 and TRBJ2-1, with 8 bases lining up with TRBD2. The material sequenced was peripheral blood. CDR3 region: CSVEAGGPYNEQFF. The CDR3 nucleotides are TGCAGCGTTGAAGCGGGAGGGCCTTACAATGAGCAGTTCTTC.